The present TCR beta chain was sequenced within a study of shared clonotypes between healthy human individuals. Overall study results and limits: Larger richness was generally estimated for naive than memory subsets.

V dropped 2 bases and J dropped 3 bases, with 13 bases sitting between them. CDR3 length: 15 amino acids. CDR1 is GTSNPN and CDR2 is SVGIG in the germline V gene (reference sequence). For this clone: Its antigen is unidentified.

The naive CD8 population came from CD45RO-negative cells selected for CCR7, without terminally differentiated effector memory CD45RA+ cells. Recent acute infections and vaccinations were absent in the healthy HIV-negative adult donors. About 200 ng DNA, 25,000 to 35,000 T cell genomes, went into each sorted-subset replicate PCR. Profiled with immunoSEQ multiplex PCR; TCRdb holds only in-frame clones, not every one. The repertoire holds approximately 1.9 million clones, with just over 90% as singletons. Sequences were obtained from naive CD8+ T cells from PBMCs. The chain joins TRBV30 to TRBJ2-2; D possibly matches TRBD1 or TRBD2 (6 bases each). The receptor was isolated from a man between 18 and 35 years old in good health. Some clones in this sample may be carry-over from other donors' samples. The CDR3 DNA is TGTGCCTGGAGTCGGGGGCCCTCGTACACCGGGGAGCTGTTTTTT. The encoded protein is CAWSRGPSYTGELFF.